A single sample is the source of the 2 T cell receptor beta chains below, sequenced in a study of T cell repertoires in cytomegalovirus infection (dated by TCRdb to the late 2010s). Sequencing took place on an Illumina HiSeq 1500. TCRdb itself trimmed the public reads at Q25 with fastp, ran MiXCR and retained productive beta chains. Rows matching on CDR3 protein sequence are summarized as one entry with the most common DNA and genes. The sample table shows just over 300,000 distinct CDR3 sequences, and under 20% are seen once. The biggest ten clones account for around 13% of the sample. The sample taken for sequencing was PBMCs. These receptors originate from a human donor in good health (CMV status not recorded). Some clones in this sample may be carry-over from other donors' samples.

This clonotype was counted at least ten times. V is TRBV11-2 and J is TRBJ2-1, with TRBD2 matching 11 bases. The trim removed 5 bases at V and 10 bases at J, leaving 19 bases unmatched. The germline V gene has CDR1 SGHAT and CDR2 FQNNGV. This CDR3 region has 18 residues. CDR3 nucleotide sequence: TGTGCCAGCAGCCTCTTCGGTCTTAGCGGGGGGGCCTCTTGGGAGCAGTTCTTC. Its protein is CASSLFGLSGGASWEQFF.

At least ten counts were recorded for this clonotype. This chain joins TRBV7-2 and TRBJ2-3; TRBD2 agrees at 8 bases. The CDR3 runs 16 residues. The germline gives CDR1 SGHTA, CDR2 FQGNSA. Germline trimming cut 1 base from V and 3 bases from J; bases unmatched to any gene: 6. The CDR3: CASSLVVAGTTDTQYF. For the CDR3, the DNA is TGTGCCAGCAGCTTAGTGGTAGCGGGGACGACAGATACGCAGTATTTT.